This T cell receptor (beta chain) originates from a study of regulatory T cells in long-lasting Graves disease. This clonotype appeared many times. In germline, CDR1 is GTSNPN, CDR2 SVGIG (reference sequence). Trimming removed 1 base from V and 5 bases from J, with 14 bases in between. The CDR3 runs 14 residues. Arm-PCR of CDR3 regions with iRepertoire HTBI primers generated TCR beta libraries. TCRdb independently ran MiXCR on the multiplex PCR reads; one entry per CDR3 protein. The sample has some 300,000 distinct CDR3 sequences; 22% are singletons. Described time point: persistent/refractory GD, antithyroid drugs over 5 years with positive TRAb. Isolated PBMC RNA provided the starting material for the TCR library.

The J gene is TRBJ2-5, the V gene TRBV30; D might be TRBD2 (5 bases). The sequences come from peripheral blood mononuclear cells (PBMCs), collected when the disease was refractory, from a patient treated with antithyroid drugs. The source of this sequence is a female donor with Graves disease. CDR3 residues: CAWSDRSRGETQYF. The CDR3 nucleotides are TGTGCCTGGAGTGACAGATCCCGAGGGGAGACCCAGTACTTC.